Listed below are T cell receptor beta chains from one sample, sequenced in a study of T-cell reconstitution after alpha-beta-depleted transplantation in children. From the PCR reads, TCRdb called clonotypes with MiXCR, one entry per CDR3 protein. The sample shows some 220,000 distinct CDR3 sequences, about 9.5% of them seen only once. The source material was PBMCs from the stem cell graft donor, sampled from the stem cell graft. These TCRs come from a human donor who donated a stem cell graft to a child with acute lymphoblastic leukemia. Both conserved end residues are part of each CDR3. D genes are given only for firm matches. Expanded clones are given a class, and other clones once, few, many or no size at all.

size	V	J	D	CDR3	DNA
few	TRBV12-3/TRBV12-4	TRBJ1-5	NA	CASSPGVNQPQHF	TGTGCCAGCAGCCCTGGGGTGAATCAGCCCCAGCATTTT
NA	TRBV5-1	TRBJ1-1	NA	CASSLRQVGNTEAFF	TGCGCCAGCAGCCTCCGACAGGTTGGGAACACTGAAGCTTTCTTT
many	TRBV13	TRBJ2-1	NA	CASSSGDYNEQFF	TGTGCCAGCAGCTCCGGAGACTACAATGAGCAGTTCTTC
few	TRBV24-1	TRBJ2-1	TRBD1	CATSRTGYNEQFF	TGTGCCACCAGCAGGACAGGCTACAATGAGCAGTTCTTC
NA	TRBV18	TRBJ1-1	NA	CASSPRSKGGEAFF	TGTGCCAGCTCACCACGGTCAAAAGGGGGTGAAGCTTTCTTT
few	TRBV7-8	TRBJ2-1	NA	CASSTVVLKDEQFF	TGTGCCAGCAGCACGGTGGTCTTGAAAGATGAGCAGTTCTTC
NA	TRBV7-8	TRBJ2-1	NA	CASSPILEQKFF	TGTGCCAGCAGCCCAATACTTGAACAAAAGTTCTTC
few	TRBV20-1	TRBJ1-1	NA	CSASRGARWTEAFF	TGCAGTGCTAGTAGGGGGGCGCGGTGGACTGAAGCTTTCTTT
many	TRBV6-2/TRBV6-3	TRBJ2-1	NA	CASSDMPGFSYNEQFF	TGTGCCAGCAGTGACATGCCAGGATTCTCCTACAATGAGCAGTTCTTC
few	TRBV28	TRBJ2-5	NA	CASMELRTGTQYF	TGTGCCAGCATGGAGCTGCGGACGGGGACCCAGTACTTC
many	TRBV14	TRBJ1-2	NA	CASSQWGSNYGYIF	TGTGCCAGCAGCCAATGGGGCAGCAACTATGGCTACATCTTC